These 28 T cell receptor beta chains originate from one sample sequenced in a study of lymphopenia after photon versus proton radiotherapy. Only in-frame clones appear in the TCRdb table, and some are missing; sequencing was by immunoSEQ multiplex PCR. The data hold roughly 30,000 clones, with about nine tenths observed a single time. The sample here was peripheral blood, taken from a patient treated with proton-based radiotherapy. These receptor sequences come from a woman aged 60-70 years with cholangiocarcinoma. Some clones in this sample may be carry-over from other donors' samples.

The chain carries TRBV11-2 and TRBJ2-7; D not resolved. Per germline, CDR1 SGHAT and CDR2 FQNNGV. Trimming removed 1 base at V and 6 bases at J, with 7 bases between. The length of the CDR3 is 12 residues. The CDR3 coding sequence is TGTGCCAGCAGCTTAGGAACGTCCGAGCAGTACTTC. Protein product: CASSLGTSEQYF.

V gene TRBV28 combines with J gene TRBJ1-5, with 7 bases aligning to TRBD1. Trimming at V came to 3 bases and at J to 4 bases, leaving 3 bases not matched to a gene. CDR3 length: 14 amino acids. Per the germline V gene, CDR1 is MDHEN and CDR2 is SYDVKM. The CDR3: CASSFDRANQPQHF. The DNA for the CDR3 is TGTGCCAGCAGTTTCGACAGGGCTAATCAGCCCCAGCATTTT.

This clone was observed at least ten times. The genes are TRBV7-8 and TRBJ2-7, with 13 bases that match TRBD2. J was trimmed by 12 bases and V by 5 bases; bases with no gene match: 10. Germline V gene data show CDR1 as SGHVS and CDR2 as FQNEAQ. This CDR3 is built from 14 residues. The CDR3 nucleotides read TGTGCCAGCAGCCCAGGACTAGCGGGGGACCAGTGGTACTTC. This encodes CASSPGLAGDQWYF.

The chain combines TRBV6-1 with TRBJ2-7; no clear D. Trimming removed 10 bases from V and 4 bases from J, with 8 bases in between. Germline lookup yields CDR1 MNHNS and CDR2 SASEGT. This CDR3 has 10 amino acids. CDR3 in DNA: TGTGCCACCCTTCGATACGAGCAGTACTTC. Amino acid sequence: CATLRYEQYF.

This chain links TRBV4-1 with TRBJ1-5; the D is unclear. Germline-derived CDR1 and CDR2 are MGHRA and YSYEKL. The CDR3 length is 13 residues. V dropped 2 bases and J dropped 12 bases, with 14 bases sitting between them. In nucleotides, the CDR3 is TGCGCCAGCAGCCAACACCAAAAAGGGCTCCAGCATTTT. Translated, it gives CASSQHQKGLQHF.

The V gene is TRBV4-3, the J gene TRBJ2-5; tentatively, D is TRBD1 (5 bases). Germline-derived CDR1 and CDR2 are LGHNA and YSLEER. The CDR3 is 16 residues long. The germline V and J ends were trimmed by 0 bases and 3 bases, with 14 bases remaining between them. CDR3 loop: CASSQDWQGGEETQYF. The CDR3 DNA reads as TGCGCCAGCAGCCAAGATTGGCAGGGTGGGGAAGAGACCCAGTACTTC.

V is TRBV5-5 and J is TRBJ2-6; possible D gene TRBD1, 6 bases. CDR1 and CDR2 (germline): SGHKS, YYEKEE (reference sequence). The CDR3 contains 16 residues. Trimming stripped 4 bases from V and 0 bases from J, with 11 bases between. The CDR3 protein is CASSPQGYSGANVLTF. The CDR3, as DNA: TGTGCCAGCAGCCCACAGGGTTACTCTGGGGCCAACGTCCTGACTTTC.

Only one count was recorded for this clone. This chain links TRBV5-1 with TRBJ1-2, with D unclear. The CDR3 contains 15 residues. Germline assignment: CDR1 SGHRS and CDR2 YFSETQ. Trimming removed 1 base at V and 7 bases at J, with 17 bases between. The CDR3: CASSLSFVGNAGYTF. As DNA, the CDR3 is TGCGCCAGCAGCTTGTCCTTCGTGGGGAACGCTGGCTACACCTTC.

The chain employs TRBV10-3 and TRBJ2-1; D is unclear. The germline V gene has CDR1 ENHRY and CDR2 SYGVKD. This CDR3 is 13 amino acids long. V lost 7 bases and J lost 8, with 15 bases in between. The CDR3 DNA sequence: TGTGCCATCATGGCTGCGATGGACGATGAGCAGTTCTTC. Residues: CAIMAAMDDEQFF.

The gene calls are TRBV18 and TRBJ1-1, with 9 bases identical to TRBD1. In germline, CDR1 is KGHSH, CDR2 LQKENI. The V segment lost 0 bases and the J segment 7 bases; nucleotides outside the gene matches: 9. The CDR3 has 16 residues. This CDR3 reads CASSPPGSGTGLEAFF. The CDR3, as DNA: TGTGCCAGCTCACCACCGGGTTCCGGGACAGGGCTTGAAGCTTTCTTT.

This sequence joins TRBV7-2 and TRBJ2-3; tentatively, D is TRBD1 (6 bases). V lost 5 bases to trimming and J lost 5 bases, with 20 bases between them. CDR3 length: 16 residues. Per germline, CDR1 SGHTA and CDR2 FQGNSA. CDR3 residues: CASSPGTSLRQDTQYF. The CDR3 DNA is TGTGCCAGCAGCCCCGGGACATCTCTCAGACAAGATACGCAGTATTTT.

The V gene is TRBV27, the J gene TRBJ1-5, with a possible D match to TRBD1 (6 bases). CDR1 and CDR2 (germline): MNHEY, SMNVEV (reference sequence). The CDR3 length is 13 residues. The V gene lost 4 bases and the J gene lost 4 bases, with 8 bases spanning the gap. CDR3 nucleotide sequence: TGTGCCAGCAGTTGGGGGCCTAATCAGCCCCAGCATTTT. Protein: CASSWGPNQPQHF.

This clone was seen a handful of times. At the DNA level, this CDR3 is encoded by other sequences in the same sample as well. The chain recombines TRBV27 with TRBJ1-5, with D tentatively TRBD1 (5 bases). Germline V gene data show CDR1 as MNHEY and CDR2 as SMNVEV (reference sequence). The CDR3 consists of 14 residues. Trimming left V 8 bases short and J 3 bases short, with 14 bases between. CDR3 in DNA: TGTGCCAGCCGACCTAGACAGTTCAATCAGCCCCAGCATTTT. It yields the protein CASRPRQFNQPQHF.

V is TRBV2 and J is TRBJ2-3, with a weak D call TRBD1 (5 bases). Germline CDR1 is SNHLY and CDR2 is FYNNEI. V was cut by 2 bases and J by 0 bases, with 9 bases left in between. This CDR3 is built from 15 residues. CDR3 DNA: TGTGCCAGCAGTGAATGGGGCCCAAGCACAGATACGCAGTATTTT. Translated: CASSEWGPSTDTQYF.

This clone occurred a few times. The chain has TRBV4-2 and TRBJ1-2; D unclear. The CDR3 length is 16 residues. Trimming shortened V by 0 bases and J by 4 bases, and 15 bases separated the two germline ends. CDR1 LGHNA and CDR2 YNFKEQ come from the germline V gene. CDR3: CASSQEREQLIYGYTF. In DNA, the CDR3 is TGTGCCAGCAGCCAAGAAAGGGAACAGTTGATCTATGGCTACACCTTC.

The J gene is TRBJ2-4, the V gene TRBV5-6; D is unclear. The CDR3 consists of 14 residues. The germline CDR1 and CDR2 sequences are SGHDT and YYEEEE. V lost 0 bases, J lost 9 bases, and 13 bases lay in between. For the CDR3, the DNA is TGTGCCAGCAGCTTGGGGTCGCTAGTGGGCATTCAGTACTTC. It translates to CASSLGSLVGIQYF.

This sequence joins TRBV6-1 and TRBJ1-4; perhaps TRBD1 as D (5 bases). V lost 6 bases to trimming and J lost 2 bases, with 10 bases between them. Germline V gives CDR1 MNHNS, CDR2 SASEGT. The CDR3 sequence is 14 residues long. The CDR3 here is CASSNWGTNEKLFF. The CDR3, as DNA: TGTGCCAGCAGCAACTGGGGGACTAATGAAAAACTGTTTTTT.

The chain recombines TRBV6-6 with TRBJ1-5, with D perhaps TRBD1 (5 bases). The germline CDR1 and CDR2 sequences are MNHNY and SVGAGI (reference sequence). This CDR3 spans 14 amino acids. V lost 10 bases to trimming and J lost 4 bases, with 17 bases between them. The CDR3 DNA sequence: TGTGCCACCCAGGGATTACAGCCTAATCAGCCCCAGCATTTT. Translation gives CATQGLQPNQPQHF.

This chain joins TRBV5-1 and TRBJ1-4, with D possibly TRBD1 on 5 matching bases. Germline V lookup: CDR1 SGHRS, CDR2 YFSETQ. This CDR3 spans 14 amino acids. Trimming took off 4 bases at V and 4 bases at J, with 11 bases between the two ends. CDR3 in DNA: TGCGCCAGCAGCGGTGACAGCCTTAATGAAAAACTGTTTTTT. Protein product: CASSGDSLNEKLFF.

V and J are TRBV7-9 and TRBJ1-5; 7 nucleotides agree with TRBD1. The germline V gene encodes CDR1 SEHNR and CDR2 FQNEAQ (reference sequence). V shed 4 bases, J shed 9 bases, and the junction held 9 bases outside the gene matches. The CDR3 loop spans 14 amino acids. In DNA, the CDR3 is TGTGCCAGCAGCTCGGGACAGCCGTTTTGGCCCCAGCATTTT. Encoded protein: CASSSGQPFWPQHF.

V usage is TRBV5-4 and J usage is TRBJ2-5; maybe TRBD1 (5 bases). Looked up from germline, CDR1 is SGHNT and CDR2 is YYREEE (reference sequence). The CDR3 is 13 amino acids. Trimming took 0 bases from V and 3 from J, leaving 6 bases between them. The CDR3 region is CASSLDRKETQYF. The CDR3, as DNA: TGTGCCAGCAGCTTGGACAGGAAAGAGACCCAGTACTTC.

V gene TRBV12-5 combines with J gene TRBJ2-6; no firm D call. From germline, CDR1 is LGHNT and CDR2 FRNRAP. This CDR3 has 13 amino acids. V lost 3 bases and J lost 0, with 0 bases in between. The CDR3 here is CASGFSGANVLTF. Written as DNA, the CDR3 is TGTGCTAGTGGTTTCTCTGGGGCCAACGTCCTGACTTTC.

The chain uses TRBV7-9 and TRBJ1-4; D possibly corresponds to TRBD1 (5 bases). The CDR3 contains 12 residues. Trimming cost V 5 bases and J 11 bases, with 12 bases left between them. The germline CDR1 and CDR2 sequences are SEHNR and FQNEAQ (reference sequence). The CDR3 DNA reads TGTGCCAGCAGCCCCGTCGGGGGTAAACTGTTTTTT. This codes for CASSPVGGKLFF.

The chain is built from TRBV18 and TRBJ2-2; D remains unclear. Trimming shortened V by 4 bases and J by 6 bases, and 21 bases separated the two germline ends. CDR3 length: 17 residues. Germline V CDR1 and CDR2: KGHSH, LQKENI. The CDR3 protein is CASSLSLADLSPGELFF. The CDR3 region has the DNA TGTGCCAGCTCACTAAGTCTGGCTGACTTATCACCCGGGGAGCTGTTTTTT.

The chain is built from TRBV10-3 and TRBJ2-7; unclear D gene. Germline V gene lookup returns CDR1 ENHRY and CDR2 SYGVKD. CDR3 size: 12 residues. Trimming removed 4 bases from V and 5 bases from J, with 9 bases in between. CDR3 nucleotide sequence: TGTGCCATCAGTGTCAAAGGGCACGAGCAGTACTTC. Amino acids: CAISVKGHEQYF.

The chain recombines TRBV9 with TRBJ2-2; D remains unclear. The V end was cut by 0 bases, the J end by 5 bases, with 5 bases between. Germline-derived CDR1 and CDR2 are SGDLS and YYNGEE. There are 13 residues in the CDR3. DNA of the CDR3: TGTGCCAGCAGCGTAGTAAGGACCGGGGAGCTGTTTTTT. This codes for CASSVVRTGELFF.

The V call is TRBV19, the J call TRBJ2-5; D possibly uses TRBD1 or TRBD2 (5 bases each). This CDR3 is built from 12 residues. With 1 base removed from V and 5 bases from J, the gap between germline ends came to 5 bases. Germline V CDR1 and CDR2: LNHDA, SQIVND (reference sequence). CDR3 nucleotides: TGTGCCAGTAGTATAGGGGGGGAGACCCAGTACTTC. This encodes CASSIGGETQYF.

This clone was counted only a few times. The chain combines TRBV2 with TRBJ1-3; D is unclear. CDR1 and CDR2 from the germline V gene are SNHLY and FYNNEI. This CDR3 spans 14 amino acids. V was pared by 4 bases and J by 5 bases, with 12 bases between. The CDR3 nucleotides are TGTGCCAGCAGTGCCGAACGAGGGCGAAACACCATATATTTT. It translates to CASSAERGRNTIYF.